The clone carrying this T cell receptor (beta chain) was seen many times. The sample's time point: pre-sensitization, week 0. Documented treatment: therapeutic diphenylcyclopropenone sensitization with weekly scalp DPC. TCRdb called the RACE reads again in MiXCR, with one record for every CDR3 protein. Of around 380,000 distinct CDR3 sequences detected, over 5% appear once; the ten largest clones hold over 7%. This specimen comes from a study of human T cells and chemical hapten exposure. This CDR3 spans 14 amino acids. V was cut by 0 bases and J by 8 bases, with 10 bases left in between. Per the germline V gene, CDR1 is LGHNA and CDR2 is YNFKEQ.

The chain uses TRBV4-2 and TRBJ1-4, with D tentatively TRBD1 (5 bases). The sequence was collected from a woman aged 18-35 years with alopecia areata. Some clones in this sample may be carry-over from other donors' samples. The material sequenced was whole blood, taken in connection with sensitization to the hapten diphenylcyclopropenone (DPC). DNA of the CDR3: TGTGCCAGCAGCCAAGATCCCCAGGGAGAAAAACTGTTTTTT. It is translated as CASSQDPQGEKLFF.